These 30 T cell receptor beta chains were sequenced from one sample in a study. TCRdb independently ran MiXCR on the 5' RACE reads; one entry per CDR3 protein. The sample holds roughly 50,000 distinct CDR3 sequences, approximately 23% seen once. The sequenced sample was tumor-infiltrating naive CD4+ T cells sorted from the breast tumor. Subset in this sample: naive CD4+ T cells, CD4+CD45RA+CD25-. All receptors derive from a female donor with breast cancer.

The genes are TRBV20-1 and TRBJ2-7, with D possibly TRBD1 on 5 matching bases. Deletions cut 0 bases from V and 2 bases from J, with 11 bases between. CDR3 length: 14 amino acids. Germline V gives CDR1 DFQATT, CDR2 SNEGSKA (reference sequence). The CDR3 protein is CSARDRQTTYEQYF. The CDR3 nucleotides are TGCAGTGCTAGAGATCGACAGACGACCTACGAGCAGTACTTC.

The chain joins TRBV6-5 to TRBJ2-3; D is unresolved. This CDR3 is built from 15 residues. Trimming pared 0 bases from V and 1 base from J, leaving 8 bases between. CDR1 and CDR2 from the germline V gene are MNHEY and SVGAGI. Here the CDR3 reads CASSYSGRGTDTQYF. CDR3 DNA sequence: TGTGCCAGCAGTTACTCGGGTCGCGGCACAGATACGCAGTATTTT.

In this sample, this clonotype turned up a few times. V usage is TRBV9 and J usage is TRBJ2-7; 10 bases map to TRBD1. The CDR3 contains 16 residues. Germline CDR1 is SGDLS and CDR2 is YYNGEE. The V and J ends lost 0 bases and 4 bases, in that order; junction bases with no gene match: 7. The DNA of the CDR3 is TGTGCCAGCAGCGTAGCCCCGGGACAGGGGCAGTACGAGCAGTACTTC. Translation: CASSVAPGQGQYEQYF.

The CDR3 sequence is CASSLDQPQHF. For the CDR3, the DNA is TGTGCCAGCAGTTTAGATCAGCCCCAGCATTTT. The chain carries TRBV12-3 or TRBV12-4 and TRBJ1-5; D is unclear. The CDR3 consists of 11 residues. V was trimmed by 1 base and J by 5 bases, leaving 0 bases between them.

Of note for this clonotype: This CDR3 is missing its conserved last phenylalanine or tryptophan, likely due to a read error. The chain combines TRBV7-9 with TRBJ2-2; D gene uncertain. Trimming cost V 1 base and J 1 base, with 4 bases left between them. The germline V gene has CDR1 SEHNR and CDR2 FQNEAQ (reference sequence). The CDR3 is 14 residues long. As DNA, the CDR3 is TGTGCCAGCAGCTTAGGGGGGAACACCGGGGAGCTGTTTCTT. This encodes CASSLGGNTGELFL.

This clonotype was counted only a few times. The V gene is TRBV18, the J gene TRBJ2-2, with a weak D call TRBD1 (6 bases). This CDR3 region has 15 residues. The germline V gene has CDR1 KGHSH and CDR2 LQKENI. V lost 3 bases and J lost 6, with 14 bases in between. CDR3 residues: CASSPPGTFPGELFF. In DNA form, the CDR3 reads TGTGCCAGCTCACCCCCCGGGACATTCCCCGGGGAGCTGTTTTTT.

This clonotype was seen many times. The chain combines TRBV7-2 with TRBJ1-1; 8 nucleotides align to TRBD1. Germline assignment: CDR1 SGHTA and CDR2 FQGNSA. The CDR3 is 15 amino acids. The trim removed 5 bases at V and 1 base at J, leaving 6 bases unmatched. CDR3 DNA: TGTGCCAGCAGCCCTCGTGGGACAGGGAACACTGAAGCTTTCTTT. Amino acid sequence: CASSPRGTGNTEAFF.

The chain couples TRBV7-9 to TRBJ2-7; 9 nucleotides line up with TRBD1. J gave up 7 bases and V 5 bases, and 6 bases lay outside the gene matches. The V gene's germline CDR1 is SEHNR and CDR2 FQNEAQ (reference sequence). The CDR3 consists of 13 residues. CDR3 sequence: CASSPQGAQEQYF. CDR3 in DNA: TGTGCCAGCAGCCCACAGGGGGCGCAGGAGCAGTACTTC.

The J gene is TRBJ2-2, the V gene TRBV5-1; D may be TRBD1 (6 bases). Trimming left V 7 bases short and J 5 bases short, with 12 bases between. Per the germline V gene, CDR1 is SGHRS and CDR2 is YFSETQ. The CDR3 is 13 residues long. DNA for the CDR3: TGCGCCAGCCGCCAACAGGGAACCGGGGAGCTGTTTTTT. It is translated as CASRQQGTGELFF.

The chain recombines TRBV11-2 with TRBJ1-6; tentative D call: TRBD1 (5 bases). This CDR3 spans 14 amino acids. Germline V gives CDR1 SGHAT, CDR2 FQNNGV. V lost 1 base and J lost 10, with 11 bases in between. DNA of the CDR3: TGTGCCAGCAGCTTAGCCGCAGGGCGGTCACCCCTCCACTTT. Translating gives CASSLAAGRSPLHF.

The chain couples TRBV20-1 to TRBJ1-1; D possibly corresponds to TRBD1 (5 bases). CDR3 length: 14 residues. CDR1 is DFQATT and CDR2 is SNEGSKA in the germline V gene (reference sequence). Trimming left V 0 bases short and J 6 bases short, with 14 bases between. The CDR3 bases are TGCAGTGCTAGAGACTCGGTTTCGGGGGCTGAAGCTTTCTTT. It yields the protein CSARDSVSGAEAFF.

The genes are TRBV9 and TRBJ1-6; unclear D gene. The CDR3 loop spans 16 amino acids. Trimming took off 3 bases at V and 0 bases at J, with 10 bases between the two ends. The germline CDR1 and CDR2 sequences are SGDLS and YYNGEE. In DNA, the CDR3 is TGTGCCAGCAGCGGTCCAGGAAGCTCCTATAATTCACCCCTCCACTTT. Its protein product is CASSGPGSSYNSPLHF.

This clonotype occurred many times. The genes are TRBV9 and TRBJ1-1, with D uncertain. The CDR3 is made up of 13 amino acids. Germline V gene data show CDR1 as SGDLS and CDR2 as YYNGEE. Trimming took 2 bases from V and 3 from J, leaving 8 bases between them. CDR3: CASSVERYTEAFF. The CDR3 DNA sequence: TGTGCCAGCAGCGTGGAGCGGTACACTGAAGCTTTCTTT.

The gene calls are TRBV28 and TRBJ2-3; 9 positions agree with TRBD2. Per germline, CDR1 MDHEN and CDR2 SYDVKM. The J segment lost 1 base and the V segment lost 6 bases, leaving 5 bases of the junction unmatched. This CDR3 region has 15 residues. The CDR3 DNA reads as TGTGCCAGCAGCCCCCGGACTAGCGGCACAGATACGCAGTATTTT. Protein product: CASSPRTSGTDTQYF.

This clonotype appeared a few times. The rearrangement joins TRBV7-3 to TRBJ1-1, with a tentative D call TRBD1 (5 bases). V lost 4 bases and J 2 bases, leaving 11 bases between the germline ends. Germline V gives CDR1 SGHTA, CDR2 FQGTGA. This CDR3 is built from 14 residues. The CDR3 sequence: CASSSSGTNTEAFF. CDR3 in DNA: TGTGCCAGCAGCTCCTCCGGGACCAACACTGAAGCTTTCTTT. Supplemented by reference TRBV7-3 and TRBJ1-1, the full variable domain reads GAGVSQTPSNKVTEKGKYVELRCDPISGHTALYWYRQSLGQGPEFLIYFQGTGAADDSGLPNDRFFAVRPEGSVSTLKIQRTERGDSAVYLCASSSSGTNTEAFFGQGTRLTVV.

Ten or more counts support this clonotype. The rearrangement uses TRBV7-2 and TRBJ2-1, with D uncertain. Germline V lookup: CDR1 SGHTA, CDR2 FQGNSA. The CDR3 runs 13 residues. V gave up 5 bases and J gave up 9 bases, with 14 bases separating them. CDR3 amino acids: CASSPAKGAEQFF. The CDR3 DNA reads as TGTGCCAGCAGCCCCGCCAAGGGTGCTGAGCAGTTCTTC.

The V call is TRBV11-2, the J call TRBJ1-1, with D perhaps TRBD1 (6 bases). V dropped 3 bases and J dropped 5 bases, with 13 bases sitting between them. CDR1 and CDR2 (germline): SGHAT, FQNNGV. This CDR3 contains 14 residues. The CDR3: CASSFAGALTEAFF. The CDR3 coding sequence is TGTGCCAGCAGCTTCGCGGGGGCCCTTACTGAAGCTTTCTTT.

This clonotype has only a few counts. Here the CDR3 reads CASSLPGSSSYNSPLHF. In DNA form, the CDR3 reads TGCGCCAGCAGCTTGCCAGGGTCGAGCTCCTATAATTCACCCCTCCACTTT. The chain couples TRBV5-1 to TRBJ1-6, with a possible D match to TRBD1 (5 bases). Trimming pared 1 base from V and 0 bases from J, leaving 11 bases between. CDR3 size: 17 residues. CDR1 is SGHRS, CDR2 YFSETQ, per germline.

This chain uses TRBV28 with TRBJ1-5, with TRBD1 matching 11 bases. The J segment lost 5 bases and the V segment lost 5 bases, leaving 8 bases of the junction unmatched. The germline V gene encodes CDR1 MDHEN and CDR2 SYDVKM. The CDR3 is 16 residues long. The CDR3 reads CASSIPGTGGDQPQHF. CDR3 DNA: TGTGCCAGCAGTATACCTGGGACAGGGGGTGATCAGCCCCAGCATTTT.

This clonotype was seen only a few times. This chain links TRBV20-1 with TRBJ2-7, with D perhaps matching TRBD1 (6 bases). Trimming stripped 5 bases from V and 0 bases from J, with 11 bases between. The germline gives CDR1 DFQATT, CDR2 SNEGSKA (reference sequence). The CDR3 consists of 13 residues. The CDR3 region has the DNA TGCAGTGCTCCCTTGGACAGCTCCTACGAGCAGTACTTC. It is translated as CSAPLDSSYEQYF.

The chain joins TRBV15 to TRBJ2-2; the match to TRBD2 covers 11 bases. Losses at the gene ends were 0 bases for V and 5 bases for J; bases not matched to a gene: 5. Looked up from germline, CDR1 is LNHNV and CDR2 is YYDKDF (reference sequence). The CDR3 is 17 residues long. CDR3 sequence: CATSRELAGVGTGELFF. CDR3 sequence (DNA): TGTGCCACCAGCAGAGAACTAGCGGGAGTTGGGACCGGGGAGCTGTTTTTT.

The chain links TRBV6-1 to TRBJ2-2, with D maybe TRBD2 (6 bases). Germline V CDR1 and CDR2: MNHNS, SASEGT. The CDR3 is 15 residues long. V was trimmed by 4 bases and J by 3 bases, leaving 12 bases between them. CDR3 amino acids: CASSVGGGDTGELFF. As DNA, the CDR3 is TGTGCCAGCAGTGTGGGAGGAGGGGACACCGGGGAGCTGTTTTTT.

V is TRBV5-1 and J is TRBJ2-4; TRBD1 aligns across 9 bases. Germline V gives CDR1 SGHRS, CDR2 YFSETQ. The CDR3 has 15 residues. Losses at the gene ends were 2 bases for V and 5 bases for J; bases not matched to a gene: 5. The CDR3 reads CASSFGDRVENIQYF. CDR3 DNA sequence: TGCGCCAGCAGCTTCGGGGACAGGGTCGAAAACATTCAGTACTTC.

The CDR3 is CSALDGTSTDTQYF. The CDR3 DNA reads as TGCAGTGCTCTGGACGGAACTAGCACAGATACGCAGTATTTT. The V and J genes are TRBV20-1 and TRBJ2-3; no firm D call. This CDR3 contains 14 residues. Deletions cut 5 bases from V and 0 bases from J, with 12 bases between. Germline V gene data show CDR1 as DFQATT and CDR2 as SNEGSKA (reference sequence).

The chain carries TRBV7-9 and TRBJ2-3, with 9 nucleotides matching TRBD1. This CDR3 spans 16 amino acids. The germline gives CDR1 SEHNR, CDR2 FQNEAQ (reference sequence). V was pared by 8 bases and J by 9 bases, with 18 bases of the junction left unmatched. CDR3 in amino acids: CASANTTGGNVETQYF. CDR3 sequence (DNA): TGTGCCAGCGCGAATACGACAGGGGGGAATGTTGAGACGCAGTATTTT.

The chain employs TRBV7-9 and TRBJ2-7, with 7 bases that match TRBD1. Germline lookup yields CDR1 SEHNR and CDR2 FQNEAQ (reference sequence). V gave up 5 bases and J gave up 9 bases; unmatched junction bases: 19. The CDR3 length is 16 residues. Here the CDR3 reads CASSQPPGQLRRGQYF. The CDR3 region has the DNA TGTGCCAGCAGCCAACCCCCGGGACAGCTACGACGGGGGCAGTACTTC.

This clonotype was picked up a small number of times. The V call is TRBV12-3 or TRBV12-4, the J call TRBJ2-5; 7 nucleotides agree with TRBD1. V was pared by 5 bases and J by 2 bases, with 8 bases of the junction left unmatched. The CDR3 runs to 15 residues. For the CDR3, the DNA is TGTGCCAGCAGTCGAGGGCGACAGGGACAAGAGACCCAGTACTTC. Translated: CASSRGRQGQETQYF.

This clonotype was recorded once. The gene calls are TRBV5-1 and TRBJ1-4; tentatively, D is TRBD1 (5 bases). Deletions cut 0 bases from V and 5 bases from J, with 8 bases between. CDR3 length: 14 amino acids. Per the germline V gene, CDR1 is SGHRS and CDR2 is YFSETQ. The CDR3 region is CASSLDRLNEKLFF. In DNA form, the CDR3 reads TGCGCCAGCAGCTTGGACAGGCTGAATGAAAAACTGTTTTTT.

This clonotype came up many times. The V and J genes are TRBV29-1 and TRBJ2-5, with D uncertain. The CDR3 has 11 amino acids. Trimming removed 2 bases from V and 5 bases from J, with 6 bases in between. Germline V gene lookup returns CDR1 SQVTM and CDR2 ANQGSEA. CDR3 protein: CSVESVETQYF. Here the CDR3 DNA reads TGCAGCGTTGAATCGGTGGAGACCCAGTACTTC. Looking up the rest from reference TRBV29-1 and TRBJ2-5 gives the full variable domain: SAVISQKPSRDICQRGTSLTIQCQVDSQVTMMFWYRQQPGQSLTLIATANQGSEATYESGFVIDKFPISRPNLTFSTLTVSNMSPEDSSIYLCSVESVETQYFGPGTRLLVL.

Only one count was recorded for this clonotype. Compared with germline, one end of the junction differs, possibly owing to a read error. The chain employs TRBV5-3 and TRBJ1-2; D remains unclear. TRBV5-3 qualifies as an ORF whose function is uncertain. The CDR3 covers 16 residues. The CDR3 is CARNLEGSRLGYGYTF. DNA for the CDR3: TGTGCCAGAAACTTGGAAGGCAGCCGCCTAGGCTATGGCTACACCTTC.